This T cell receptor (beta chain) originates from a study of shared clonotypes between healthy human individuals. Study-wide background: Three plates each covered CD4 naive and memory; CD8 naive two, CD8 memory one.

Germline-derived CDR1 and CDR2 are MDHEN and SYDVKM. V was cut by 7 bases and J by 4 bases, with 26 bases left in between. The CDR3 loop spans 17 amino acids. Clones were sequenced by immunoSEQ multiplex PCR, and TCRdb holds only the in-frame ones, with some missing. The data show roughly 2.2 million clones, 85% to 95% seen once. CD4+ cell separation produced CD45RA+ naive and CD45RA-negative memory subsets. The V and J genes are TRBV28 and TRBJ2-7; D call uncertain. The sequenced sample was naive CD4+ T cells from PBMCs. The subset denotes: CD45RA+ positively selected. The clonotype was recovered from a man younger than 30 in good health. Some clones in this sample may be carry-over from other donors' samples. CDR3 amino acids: CASTTFPGRSVGYEQYF. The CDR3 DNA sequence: TGTGCCAGCACCACCTTTCCCGGACGGAGTGTGGGTTACGAGCAGTACTTC.